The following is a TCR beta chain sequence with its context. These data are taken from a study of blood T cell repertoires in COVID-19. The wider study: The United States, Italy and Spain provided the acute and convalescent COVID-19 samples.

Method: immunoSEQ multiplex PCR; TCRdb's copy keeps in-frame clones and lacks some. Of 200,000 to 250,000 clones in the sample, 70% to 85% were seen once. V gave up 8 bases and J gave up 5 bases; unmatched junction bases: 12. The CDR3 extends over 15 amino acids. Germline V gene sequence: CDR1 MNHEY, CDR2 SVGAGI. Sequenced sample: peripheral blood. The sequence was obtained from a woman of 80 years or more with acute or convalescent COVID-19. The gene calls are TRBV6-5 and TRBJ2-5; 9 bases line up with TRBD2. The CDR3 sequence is CASFSGAGGSETQYF. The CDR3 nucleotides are TGTGCCAGCTTTTCTGGGGCGGGGGGGTCCGAGACCCAGTACTTC.